Here is one T cell receptor beta chain with its context. Antigen unknown. The sample belongs to a study of T cell responses to AZD1222 COVID-19 vaccine. Study observations and caveats: AZD1222 recipients seropositive at baseline numbered only five to seven.

The germline V gene encodes CDR1 SGDLS and CDR2 YYNGEE. The CDR3 is 15 amino acids. V was shortened by 3 bases and J by 6 bases, with 17 bases between the two germline ends. TCRdb keeps only in-frame clones here, not all; method: immunoSEQ multiplex PCR. The profile shows roughly 130,000 clones, roughly nine tenths of them singletons. This specimen consisted of peripheral blood, obtained 28 days after the second dose of the MenACWY control vaccine. This sequence was found in an adult who received the MenACWY meningococcal vaccine as a control. The rearrangement links TRBV9 to TRBJ2-3; a weak D match, TRBD2 (6 bases). The CDR3 loop is CASSGQGRGSDTQYF. Here the CDR3 DNA reads TGTGCCAGCAGCGGTCAAGGGCGGGGAAGTGATACGCAGTATTTT.